This T cell receptor beta chain was captured by sequencing in a study of T cells in Graves' hyperthyroidism and ophthalmopathy. As to this clonotype: Its target is unknown.

Findings and limits, study-wide: A model using 13 V-J features told ophthalmopathy apart from stable hyperthyroidism.

Authors of the study amplified TCR beta CDR3 regions from RNA transcripts. Using the HTBI primer set, a first-round RT-PCR was run on the TCR CDR3. TCRdb passed the multiplex PCR reads through MiXCR, listing each CDR3 protein once. The sample has some 340,000 distinct CDR3 sequences, roughly 13% seen once. The sequence was obtained from a middle-aged woman with Graves' ophthalmopathy. The sample was blood.

The CDR3 DNA sequence: TGTGCCAGCTCACCGATCCCGACGAACACTGAAGCTTTCTTT. It specifies CASSPIPTNTEAFF. The chain has TRBV18 and TRBJ1-1; D unresolved. The CDR3 covers 14 residues. In germline, CDR1 is KGHSH, CDR2 LQKENI. V shed 3 bases and J shed 1 base, with 9 bases lying between them.